This T cell receptor (beta chain) was sequenced during a study of cytomegalovirus exposure and HLA in healthy donors. The wider study: Previous work identified 95 million to 120 million unique TCR beta sequences from about 179 million T cells.

As for this clone: The antigen remains undetermined.

A multiplex PCR was run with 60 Vbeta primers and 13 Jbeta primers. Produced via immunoSEQ multiplex PCR; TCRdb's table is partial and in-frame only. The sample totals 60,000 to 70,000 clones; its top ten clones hold 15% to 20%. General study findings and limits: Relative to the approximately 680-donor mean, N-insertions were reportedly fewer in an Asian-associated ancestry cluster in a later analysis. Later analysis showed TCR association rates varying by HLA locus, highest for DRB1 and lowest for HLA-C. Specific recognition of CMV antigens was confirmed in vitro for a few chains (all CMV-associated).

The V and J ends lost 0 bases and 11 bases, in that order; junction bases with no gene match: 8. There are 14 residues in the CDR3. CDR1 and CDR2 from the germline V gene are SGDLS and YYNGEE. The sample taken for sequencing was PBMCs. The TCR sequence derives from a boy aged 5-17 years in good health and CMV-seronegative. The chain combines TRBV9 with TRBJ2-1, with 7 bases that match TRBD1. The CDR3 sequence: CASSVEGANYQQFF. CDR3 DNA sequence: TGTGCCAGCAGCGTAGAGGGGGCCAATTATCAGCAGTTCTTC. The variable domain in full, with the rest retrieved from reference TRBV9 and TRBJ2-1, is DSGVTQTPKHLITATGQRVTLRCSPRSGDLSVYWYQQSLDQGLQFLIQYYNGEERAKGNILERFSAQQFPDLHSELNLSSLELGDSALYFCASSVEGANYQQFFGPGTRLTVL.